This is a list of T cell receptor beta chains from one sample in a study of long-term antiretroviral therapy in people with HIV. Assay: immunoSEQ multiplex PCR; the TCRdb copy retains only in-frame clones and omits some. The table has approximately 23,000 clones, around 81% seen once. Sequenced here: unsorted PBMCs, sampled 1.5 years after starting antiretroviral therapy. The receptor set was obtained from a man younger than 45 with HIV. Both conserved end residues are part of each CDR3. Fields, in order: clone size, V gene, D gene, J gene, CDR3 protein, CDR3 DNA. The D gene is left open where the match is weak. Part of the rows lack a size; the others show once, few, many or a class for expanded clones.

size: .
V: TRBV4-3
D: .
J: TRBJ2-1
CDR3: CASSQETEEQFF
DNA: TGCGCCAGCAGCCAAGAAACTGAGGAGCAGTTCTTC

size: .
V: TRBV15
D: .
J: TRBJ2-1
CDR3: CATSRGQNNEQFF
DNA: TGTGCCACCAGCAGAGGACAGAACAATGAGCAGTTCTTC

size: .
V: TRBV7-2
D: .
J: TRBJ2-7
CDR3: CASSYTYEQYF
DNA: TGTGCCAGCAGCTATACTTACGAGCAGTACTTC

size: .
V: TRBV9
D: .
J: TRBJ2-1
CDR3: CASSVVAGPANEQFF
DNA: TGTGCCAGCAGCGTAGTGGCAGGGCCGGCTAATGAGCAGTTCTTC

size: .
V: TRBV5-1
D: .
J: TRBJ1-1
CDR3: CASSLQGLYTEAFF
DNA: TGCGCCAGCAGCTTGCAGGGGTTGTACACTGAAGCTTTCTTT

size: .
V: TRBV5-1
D: TRBD2
J: TRBJ2-1
CDR3: CASSILAGDYNEQFF
DNA: TGCGCCAGCAGCATACTAGCGGGAGACTACAATGAGCAGTTCTTC

size: .
V: TRBV2
D: .
J: TRBJ2-7
CDR3: CASSVLQSYEQYF
DNA: TGTGCCAGCAGTGTTTTGCAATCCTACGAGCAGTACTTC

size: .
V: TRBV11-2
D: .
J: TRBJ2-7
CDR3: CASSLAQGYEQYF
DNA: TGTGCCAGCAGCTTAGCGCAGGGTTACGAGCAGTACTTC

size: .
V: TRBV5-1
D: TRBD1
J: TRBJ2-3
CDR3: CASSSGQGFGDTQYF
DNA: TGCGCCAGCAGTTCGGGACAGGGATTTGGAGATACGCAGTATTTT

size: .
V: TRBV5-1
D: TRBD2
J: TRBJ2-5
CDR3: CASSLRSSGSPEETQYF
DNA: TGCGCCAGCAGCTTGAGGTCTAGCGGGAGCCCGGAAGAGACCCAGTACTTC

size: .
V: TRBV25-1
D: .
J: TRBJ1-4
CDR3: CASSESGTNEKLFF
DNA: TGTGCCAGCAGTGAATCGGGGACTAATGAAAAACTGTTTTTT

size: .
V: TRBV12-5
D: .
J: TRBJ1-5
CDR3: CASAATHPGSNQPQHF
DNA: TGTGCTAGTGCTGCTACTCACCCGGGGAGCAATCAGCCCCAGCATTTT

size: .
V: TRBV30
D: TRBD1
J: TRBJ1-5
CDR3: CAWSGQTGGQPQHF
DNA: TGTGCCTGGAGCGGCCAAACAGGGGGCCAGCCCCAGCATTTT

size: .
V: TRBV30
D: .
J: TRBJ1-1
CDR3: CAWSVMGGGNTEAFF
DNA: TGTGCCTGGAGTGTAATGGGGGGCGGGAACACTGAAGCTTTCTTT

size: once
V: TRBV4-3
D: .
J: TRBJ2-7
CDR3: CASSQDNNGAPYEQYF
DNA: TGCGCCAGCAGCCAAGATAATAACGGAGCCCCCTACGAGCAGTACTTC

size: .
V: TRBV6-5
D: .
J: TRBJ2-7
CDR3: CASRNGRDRVEQYF
DNA: TGTGCCAGCAGAAACGGACGGGATCGTGTAGAGCAGTACTTC

size: .
V: TRBV19
D: .
J: TRBJ1-5
CDR3: CASSFGFNQPQHF
DNA: TGTGCCAGTAGTTTTGGGTTCAATCAGCCCCAGCATTTT

size: once
V: TRBV11-2
D: .
J: TRBJ1-1
CDR3: CASSLVGPGTRNTEAFF
DNA: TGTGCCAGCAGCTTAGTGGGGCCGGGTACGAGGAACACTGAAGCTTTCTTT

size: .
V: TRBV27
D: TRBD2
J: TRBJ2-1
CDR3: CASSESGGALRVYNEQFF
DNA: TGTGCCAGCAGTGAAAGCGGGGGGGCTCTTAGGGTTTACAATGAGCAGTTCTTC

size: .
V: TRBV11-2
D: .
J: TRBJ1-1
CDR3: CASSLTPDTTEAFF
DNA: TGTGCCAGCAGCTTAACCCCGGATACAACTGAAGCTTTCTTT

size: once
V: TRBV14
D: TRBD1
J: TRBJ1-6
CDR3: CASSQGGPGGANSPLHF
DNA: TGTGCCAGCAGCCAAGGGGGCCCAGGGGGCGCAAATTCACCCCTCCACTTT

size: .
V: TRBV6-5
D: TRBD1
J: TRBJ1-4
CDR3: CASRDRVTNEKLFF
DNA: TGTGCCAGCAGAGACAGGGTAACTAATGAAAAACTGTTTTTT